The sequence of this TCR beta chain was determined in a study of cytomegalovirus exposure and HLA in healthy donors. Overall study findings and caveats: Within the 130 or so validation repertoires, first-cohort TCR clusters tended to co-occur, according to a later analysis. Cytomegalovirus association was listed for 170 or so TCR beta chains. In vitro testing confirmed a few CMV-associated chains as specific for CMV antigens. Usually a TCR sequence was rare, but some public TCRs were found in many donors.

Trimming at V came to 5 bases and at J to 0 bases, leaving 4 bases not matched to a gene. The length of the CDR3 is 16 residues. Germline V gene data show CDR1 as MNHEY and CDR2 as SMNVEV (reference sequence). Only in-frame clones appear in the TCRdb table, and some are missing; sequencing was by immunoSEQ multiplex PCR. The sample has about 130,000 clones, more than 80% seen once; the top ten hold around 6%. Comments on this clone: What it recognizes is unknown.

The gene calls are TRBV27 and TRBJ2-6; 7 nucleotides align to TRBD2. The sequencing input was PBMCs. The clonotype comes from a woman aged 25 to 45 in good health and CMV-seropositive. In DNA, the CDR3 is TGTGCCAGCAGTAGCGGGGTTAACTCTGGGGCCAACGTCCTGACTTTC. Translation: CASSSGVNSGANVLTF.